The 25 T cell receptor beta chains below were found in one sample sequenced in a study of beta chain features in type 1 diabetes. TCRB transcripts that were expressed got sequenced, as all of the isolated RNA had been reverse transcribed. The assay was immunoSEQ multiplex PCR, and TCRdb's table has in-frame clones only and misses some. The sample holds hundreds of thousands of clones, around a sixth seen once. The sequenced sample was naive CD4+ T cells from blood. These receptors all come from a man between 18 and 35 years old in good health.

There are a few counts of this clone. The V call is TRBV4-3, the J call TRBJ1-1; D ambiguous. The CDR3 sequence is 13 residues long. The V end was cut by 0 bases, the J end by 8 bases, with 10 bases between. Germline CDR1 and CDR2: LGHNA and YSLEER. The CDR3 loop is CASSQDRAQEAFF. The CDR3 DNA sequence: TGCGCCAGCAGCCAAGATCGGGCACAGGAAGCTTTCTTT.

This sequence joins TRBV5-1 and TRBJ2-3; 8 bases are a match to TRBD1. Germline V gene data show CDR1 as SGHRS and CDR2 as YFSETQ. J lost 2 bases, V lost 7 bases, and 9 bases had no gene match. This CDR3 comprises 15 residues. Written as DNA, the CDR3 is TGCGCCAGCGGTAGAAACAGGGGGACCACAGATACGCAGTATTTT. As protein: CASGRNRGTTDTQYF.

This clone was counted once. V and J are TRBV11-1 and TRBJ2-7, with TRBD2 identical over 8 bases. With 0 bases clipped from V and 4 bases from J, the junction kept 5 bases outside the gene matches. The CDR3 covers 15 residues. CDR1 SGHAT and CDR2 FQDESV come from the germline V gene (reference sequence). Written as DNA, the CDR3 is TGTGCCAGCAGCTTAGCTTGGGCTAGCGGGTACGAGCAGTACTTC. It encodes CASSLAWASGYEQYF.

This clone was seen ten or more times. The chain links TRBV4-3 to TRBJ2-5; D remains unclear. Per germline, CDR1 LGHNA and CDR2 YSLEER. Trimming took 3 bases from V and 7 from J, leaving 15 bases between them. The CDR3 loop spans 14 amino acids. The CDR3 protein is CASSQSPGTVTQYF. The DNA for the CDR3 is TGCGCCAGCAGCCAGTCTCCGGGTACCGTGACCCAGTACTTC.

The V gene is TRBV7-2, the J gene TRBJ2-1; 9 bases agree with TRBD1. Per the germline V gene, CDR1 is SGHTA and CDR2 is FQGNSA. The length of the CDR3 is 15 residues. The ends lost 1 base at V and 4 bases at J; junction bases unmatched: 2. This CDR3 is CASSLEGQGYNEQFF. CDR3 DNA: TGTGCCAGCAGCTTAGAGGGACAGGGTTACAATGAGCAGTTCTTC.

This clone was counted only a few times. CDR3 residues: CASSKRRQFF. The CDR3 DNA follows: TGTGCCAGCAGCAAAAGGCGGCAGTTCTTC. This chain connects TRBV21-1 to TRBJ2-1. TRBV21-1 is termed a pseudogene. This CDR3 is 10 amino acids long.

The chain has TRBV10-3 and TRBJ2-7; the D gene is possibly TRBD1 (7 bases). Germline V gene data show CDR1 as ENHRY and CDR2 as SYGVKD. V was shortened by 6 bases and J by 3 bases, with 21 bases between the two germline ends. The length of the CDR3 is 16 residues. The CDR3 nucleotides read TGTGCCATCAGGGGGGGACCGGGACAGACGAACTACGAGCAGTACTTC. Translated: CAIRGGPGQTNYEQYF.

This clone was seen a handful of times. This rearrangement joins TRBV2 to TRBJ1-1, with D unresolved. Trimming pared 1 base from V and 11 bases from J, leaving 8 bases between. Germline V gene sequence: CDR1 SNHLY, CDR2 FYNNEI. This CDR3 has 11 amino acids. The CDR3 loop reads CASSEGFYAFF. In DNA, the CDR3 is TGTGCCAGCAGTGAAGGGTTCTACGCTTTCTTT. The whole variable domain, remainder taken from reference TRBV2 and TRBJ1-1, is EPEVTQTPSHQVTQMGQEVILRCVPISNHLYFYWYRQILGQKVEFLVSFYNNEISEKSEIFDDQFSVERPDGSNFTLKIRSTKLEDSAMYFCASSEGFYAFFGQGTRLTVV.

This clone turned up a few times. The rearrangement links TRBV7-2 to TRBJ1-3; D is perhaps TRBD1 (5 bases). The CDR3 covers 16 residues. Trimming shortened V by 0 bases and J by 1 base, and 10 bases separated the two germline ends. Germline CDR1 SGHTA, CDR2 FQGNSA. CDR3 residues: CASSLAGPMSGNTIYF. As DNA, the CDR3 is TGTGCCAGCAGCTTAGCGGGACCGATGTCTGGAAACACCATATATTTT.

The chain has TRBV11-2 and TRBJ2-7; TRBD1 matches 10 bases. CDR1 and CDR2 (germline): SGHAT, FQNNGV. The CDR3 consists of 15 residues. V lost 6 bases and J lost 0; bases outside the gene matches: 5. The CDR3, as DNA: TGTGCCAGCAGGGATTGGACAGGGGGCTCCTACGAGCAGTACTTC. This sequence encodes CASRDWTGGSYEQYF. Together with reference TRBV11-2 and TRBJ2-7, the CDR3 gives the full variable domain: EAGVAQSPRYKIIEKRQSVAFWCNPISGHATLYWYQQILGQGPKLLIQFQNNGVVDDSQLPKDRFSAERLKGVDSTLKIQPAKLEDSAVYLCASRDWTGGSYEQYFGPGTRLTVT.

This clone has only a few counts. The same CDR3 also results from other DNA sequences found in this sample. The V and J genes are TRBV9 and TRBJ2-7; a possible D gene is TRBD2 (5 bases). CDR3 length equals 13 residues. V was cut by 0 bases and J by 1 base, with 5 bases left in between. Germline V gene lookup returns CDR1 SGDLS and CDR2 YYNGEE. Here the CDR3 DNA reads TGTGCCAGCAGCGTAGCGGGGTCCTACGAGCAGTACTTC. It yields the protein CASSVAGSYEQYF.

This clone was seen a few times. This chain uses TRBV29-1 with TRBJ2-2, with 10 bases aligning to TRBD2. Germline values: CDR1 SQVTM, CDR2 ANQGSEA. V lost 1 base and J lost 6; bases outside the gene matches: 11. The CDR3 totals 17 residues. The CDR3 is CSVEVGVLAGTSGELFF. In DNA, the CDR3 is TGCAGCGTTGAAGTAGGAGTACTAGCGGGAACCTCCGGGGAGCTGTTTTTT.

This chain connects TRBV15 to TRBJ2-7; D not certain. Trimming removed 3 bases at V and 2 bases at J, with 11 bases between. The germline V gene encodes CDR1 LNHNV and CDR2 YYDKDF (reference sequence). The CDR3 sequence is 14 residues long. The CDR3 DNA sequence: TGTGCCACCAGCAGCAACTCTGGGCCCTACGAGCAGTACTTC. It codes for CATSSNSGPYEQYF.

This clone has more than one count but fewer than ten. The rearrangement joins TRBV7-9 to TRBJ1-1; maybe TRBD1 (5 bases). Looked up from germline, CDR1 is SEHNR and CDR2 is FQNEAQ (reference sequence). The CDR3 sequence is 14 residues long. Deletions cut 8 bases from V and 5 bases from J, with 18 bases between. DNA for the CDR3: TGTGCCAGCGACCGAGGGGAGAAGAGGACTGAAGCTTTCTTT. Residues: CASDRGEKRTEAFF.

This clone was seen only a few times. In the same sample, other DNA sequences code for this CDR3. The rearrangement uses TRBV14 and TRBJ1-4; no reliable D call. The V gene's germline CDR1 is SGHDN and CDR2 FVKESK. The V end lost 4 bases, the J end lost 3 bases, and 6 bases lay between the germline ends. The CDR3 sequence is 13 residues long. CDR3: CASSRGPNEKLFF. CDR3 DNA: TGTGCCAGCAGCCGCGGACCTAATGAAAAACTGTTTTTT.

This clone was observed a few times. The CDR3 sequence: CAISLLAGGGVGGEQFF. In DNA, the CDR3 is TGTGCCATCAGTCTCCTAGCGGGAGGTGGTGTGGGCGGTGAGCAGTTCTTC. V usage is TRBV10-3 and J usage is TRBJ2-1; 11 nucleotides line up with TRBD2. The germline gives CDR1 ENHRY, CDR2 SYGVKD. Trimming at V came to 5 bases and at J to 9 bases, leaving 15 bases not matched to a gene. The CDR3 is 17 amino acids.

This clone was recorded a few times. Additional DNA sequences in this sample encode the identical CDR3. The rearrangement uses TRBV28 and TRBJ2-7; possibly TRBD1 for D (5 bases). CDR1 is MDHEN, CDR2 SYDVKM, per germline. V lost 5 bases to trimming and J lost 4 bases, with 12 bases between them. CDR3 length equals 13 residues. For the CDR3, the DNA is TGTGCCAGCAGTCCGTCAGGGCCGTACGAGCAGTACTTC. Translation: CASSPSGPYEQYF. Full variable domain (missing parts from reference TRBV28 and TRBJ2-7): DVKVTQSSRYLVKRTGEKVFLECVQDMDHENMFWYRQDPGLGLRLIYFSYDVKMKEKGDIPEGYSVSREKKERFSLILESASTNQTSMYLCASSPSGPYEQYFGPGTRLTVT.

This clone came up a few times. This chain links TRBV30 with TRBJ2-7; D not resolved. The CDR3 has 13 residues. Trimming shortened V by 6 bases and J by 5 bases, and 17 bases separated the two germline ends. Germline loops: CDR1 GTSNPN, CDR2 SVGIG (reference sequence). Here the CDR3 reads CACKRASGHEQYF. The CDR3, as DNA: TGTGCCTGTAAACGGGCCTCAGGACACGAGCAGTACTTC.

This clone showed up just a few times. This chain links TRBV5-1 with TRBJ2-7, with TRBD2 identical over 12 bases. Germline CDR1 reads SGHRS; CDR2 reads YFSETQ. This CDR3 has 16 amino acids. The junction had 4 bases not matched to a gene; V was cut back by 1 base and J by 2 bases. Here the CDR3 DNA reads TGCGCCAGCAGCTTGCGGCTAGCGGGGGGGACCTACGAGCAGTACTTC. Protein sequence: CASSLRLAGGTYEQYF.

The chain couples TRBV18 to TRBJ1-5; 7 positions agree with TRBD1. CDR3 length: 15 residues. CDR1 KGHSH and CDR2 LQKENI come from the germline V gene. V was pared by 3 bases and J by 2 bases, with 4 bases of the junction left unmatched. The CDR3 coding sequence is TGTGCCAGCTCACCTGAGGGGGCCGGCAATCAGCCCCAGCATTTT. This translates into CASSPEGAGNQPQHF.

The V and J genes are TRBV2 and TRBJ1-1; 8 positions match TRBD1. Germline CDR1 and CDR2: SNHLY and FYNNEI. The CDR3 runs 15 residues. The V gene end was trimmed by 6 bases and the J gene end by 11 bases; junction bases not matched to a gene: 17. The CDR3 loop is CASSLQTGAPGSAFF. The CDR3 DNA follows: TGTGCCAGCAGCCTCCAGACAGGGGCGCCTGGTTCGGCTTTCTTT.

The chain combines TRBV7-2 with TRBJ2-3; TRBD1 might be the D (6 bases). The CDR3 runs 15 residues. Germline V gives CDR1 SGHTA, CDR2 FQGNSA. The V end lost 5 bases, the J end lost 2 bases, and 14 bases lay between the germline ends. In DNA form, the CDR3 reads TGTGCCAGCAGCCGGCAGGGGTATTTCACAGATACGCAGTATTTT. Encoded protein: CASSRQGYFTDTQYF.

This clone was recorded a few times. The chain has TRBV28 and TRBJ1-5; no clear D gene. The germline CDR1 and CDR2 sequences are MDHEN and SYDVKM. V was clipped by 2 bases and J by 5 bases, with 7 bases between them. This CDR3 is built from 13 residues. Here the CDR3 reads CASSLSLDQPQHF. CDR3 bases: TGTGCCAGCAGTTTAAGCCTGGATCAGCCCCAGCATTTT.

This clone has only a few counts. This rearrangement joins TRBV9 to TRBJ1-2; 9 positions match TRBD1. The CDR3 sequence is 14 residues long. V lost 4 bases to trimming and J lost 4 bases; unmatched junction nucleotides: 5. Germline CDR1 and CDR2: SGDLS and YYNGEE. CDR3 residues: CASSPEDRGYGYTF. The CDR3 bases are TGTGCCAGCAGCCCAGAGGACAGGGGCTATGGCTACACCTTC.

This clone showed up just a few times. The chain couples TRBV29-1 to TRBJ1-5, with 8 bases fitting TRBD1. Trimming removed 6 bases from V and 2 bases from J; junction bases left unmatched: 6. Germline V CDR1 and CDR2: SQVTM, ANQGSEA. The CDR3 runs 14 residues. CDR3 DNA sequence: TGCAGCGTACAAACAGGGGGACGCAATCAGCCCCAGCATTTT. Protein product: CSVQTGGRNQPQHF.